The 9 T cell receptor beta chains listed next were all sequenced from one sample in a study of shared clonotypes between healthy human individuals. Sequenced by immunoSEQ multiplex PCR; TCRdb stores in-frame clones only, minus some. The table shows over a million clones, with approximately 96% occurring only once. Sequencing was done on a sample of naive CD4+ T cells sorted from blood. Specified subset: CD45RA+ positively selected. These receptor sequences come from a man aged 25-40 years in good health.

The CDR3 sequence: CASTSGTSTDTQYF. CDR3 DNA: TGTGCCAGCACTAGCGGGACTAGCACAGATACGCAGTATTTT. The chain joins TRBV6-1 to TRBJ2-3; 9 bases align to TRBD2. Germline V CDR1 and CDR2: MNHNS, SASEGT. V shed 7 bases, J shed 0 bases, and the junction held 2 bases outside the gene matches. This CDR3 region has 14 residues.

This chain connects TRBV5-4 to TRBJ2-7; the match to TRBD1 covers 8 bases. With 4 bases clipped from V and 0 bases from J, the junction kept 6 bases outside the gene matches. Looked up from germline, CDR1 is SGHNT and CDR2 is YYREEE (reference sequence). The length of the CDR3 is 15 residues. The CDR3 coding sequence is TGTGCCAGCAGCCAGGGACAGGTGAACTCCTACGAGCAGTACTTC. Residues: CASSQGQVNSYEQYF.

The V gene is TRBV5-4, the J gene TRBJ2-1, with 7 positions matching TRBD2. This CDR3 spans 15 amino acids. Germline loops: CDR1 SGHNT, CDR2 YYREEE (reference sequence). The junction had 11 bases not matched to a gene; V was cut back by 6 bases and J by 5 bases. The CDR3 loop reads CASTYLLAGDNEQFF. DNA for the CDR3: TGTGCCAGCACCTACCTACTTGCGGGGGACAATGAGCAGTTCTTC.

The chain recombines TRBV30 with TRBJ2-2; D possibly corresponds to TRBD2 (5 bases). Trimming left V 1 base short and J 6 bases short, with 6 bases between. Germline values: CDR1 GTSNPN, CDR2 SVGIG (reference sequence). The CDR3 runs to 12 residues. This chain's CDR3 is CAWSARAGELFF. Written as DNA, the CDR3 is TGTGCCTGGAGTGCGAGGGCCGGGGAGCTGTTTTTT.

The chain carries TRBV10-3 and TRBJ2-2; 8 bases are shared with TRBD1. V gave up 10 bases and J gave up 1 base; unmatched junction bases: 8. The CDR3 runs 15 residues. Germline CDR1 is ENHRY and CDR2 is SYGVKD. The CDR3 sequence is CATSRGTGNTGELFF. The CDR3 DNA reads TGTGCCACGTCTCGTGGGACAGGGAACACCGGGGAGCTGTTTTTT.

This chain joins TRBV4-1 and TRBJ1-5; a possible D gene is TRBD1 (5 bases). This CDR3 is 15 amino acids long. Trimming pared 1 base from V and 3 bases from J, leaving 10 bases between. Per the germline V gene, CDR1 is MGHRA and CDR2 is YSYEKL. The CDR3 coding sequence is TGCGCCAGCAGCCAAGGACAGCAGAACAATCAGCCCCAGCATTTT. This gives the protein CASSQGQQNNQPQHF.

The rearrangement links TRBV7-9 to TRBJ1-1, with TRBD1 matching 10 bases. The CDR3 has 14 residues. Trimming took 5 bases from V and 4 from J; bases not matched to a gene: 4. Looked up from germline, CDR1 is SEHNR and CDR2 is FQNEAQ (reference sequence). The CDR3, as DNA: TGTGCCAGCAGCCACCGGACAGGGGGCACTGAAGCTTTCTTT. Amino acid sequence: CASSHRTGGTEAFF.

This chain connects TRBV27 to TRBJ2-6; 7 nucleotides align to TRBD2. The CDR3 is 16 residues long. In germline, CDR1 is MNHEY, CDR2 SMNVEV (reference sequence). V shed 6 bases, J shed 4 bases, and the junction held 9 bases outside the gene matches. In DNA form, the CDR3 reads TGTGCCAGCAGCCTCTGGGAGGGATCCGGGGCCAACGTCCTGACTTTC. Its protein is CASSLWEGSGANVLTF. Complete variable domain (other parts from reference TRBV27 and TRBJ2-6): EAQVTQNPRYLITVTGKKLTVTCSQNMNHEYMSWYRQDPGLGLRQIYYSMNVEVTDKGDVPEGYKVSRKEKRNFPLILESPSPNQTSLYFCASSLWEGSGANVLTFGAGSRLTVL.

The chain carries TRBV7-2 and TRBJ2-3; the D gene is possibly TRBD1 (6 bases). This CDR3 has 14 residues. The ends were cut back, 10 bases at V and 2 bases at J, with 16 bases in the middle. Germline assignment: CDR1 SGHTA and CDR2 FQGNSA. CDR3 DNA: TGTGCCACCCGGGCGGACAGATTCACAGATACGCAGTATTTT. Translating gives CATRADRFTDTQYF.